These 29 T cell receptor beta chains originate from one sample sequenced in a study of blood T cell repertoires in COVID-19 (dated by TCRdb to the early 2020s). Library prep was done by the immunoSEQ multiplex PCR assay. TCRdb stores this immuneACCESS table with in-frame sequences only. Part of the clones is absent; in the studies checked, under half of the shortfall reflects unresolved V genes, and no reason is known for the rest. The sample profile shows fewer than 200,000 clones; 84% of them were found once. The ten biggest clones cover about 8% of the sample. Sequenced: peripheral blood. These receptors all come from a man aged 40-55 years who had recovered from COVID-19.

V and J are TRBV6-5 and TRBJ2-5; D unresolved. V lost 8 bases, J lost 2 bases, and 15 bases lay in between. Germline V lookup: CDR1 MNHEY, CDR2 SVGAGI. The CDR3 has 14 residues. The CDR3 coding sequence is TGTGCCAGCTCGCGTAGTCCCTGGCAAGAGACCCAGTACTTC. Translated, it gives CASSRSPWQETQYF.

The V gene is TRBV24-1, the J gene TRBJ2-2; D is perhaps TRBD2 (5 bases). Trimming took 1 base from V and 0 from J, leaving 8 bases between them. The CDR3 has 16 amino acids. CDR1 and CDR2 (germline): KGHDR, SFDVKD. CDR3 residues: CATSDLGSTNTGELFF. The CDR3 DNA reads TGTGCCACCAGTGATTTAGGGAGTACGAACACCGGGGAGCTGTTTTTT.

V is TRBV7-9 and J is TRBJ1-1; 11 bases are shared with TRBD1. Germline trimming cut 5 bases from V and 1 base from J; bases unmatched to any gene: 6. The V gene's germline CDR1 is SEHNR and CDR2 FQNEAQ (reference sequence). The CDR3 runs to 16 residues. The CDR3 sequence: CASSPRTGGANTEAFF. DNA of the CDR3: TGTGCCAGCAGCCCTCGGACAGGGGGCGCGAACACTGAAGCTTTCTTT.

This chain joins TRBV10-3 and TRBJ1-4, with D maybe TRBD1 (6 bases). Trimming took 6 bases from V and 4 from J, leaving 15 bases between them. Per germline, CDR1 ENHRY and CDR2 SYGVKD. The CDR3 runs 15 residues. CDR3 sequence (DNA): TGTGCCATCAGCGCTTCCGGGACAAATAATGAAAAACTGTTTTTT. Translated: CAISASGTNNEKLFF.

The chain is built from TRBV11-1 and TRBJ2-3; no firm D call. From germline, CDR1 is SGHAT and CDR2 FQDESV (reference sequence). The CDR3 is 16 residues long. With 3 bases removed from V and 2 bases from J, the gap between germline ends came to 15 bases. The chain's CDR3 is CASSFKSFFITDTQYF. Written as DNA, the CDR3 is TGTGCCAGCAGCTTCAAAAGCTTTTTTATCACAGATACGCAGTATTTT.

The chain joins TRBV29-1 to TRBJ1-2; 9 bases agree with TRBD1. Germline values: CDR1 SQVTM, CDR2 ANQGSEA. After removal of 6 bases from V and 7 bases from J, the junction contained 9 bases not matched to a gene. The CDR3 totals 13 residues. The CDR3 is CSVEQGARGGYTF. The CDR3 bases are TGCAGCGTCGAACAGGGGGCGAGAGGTGGCTACACCTTC.

The chain recombines TRBV19 with TRBJ2-1; unclear D gene. CDR1 LNHDA and CDR2 SQIVND come from the germline V gene (reference sequence). The V end was cut by 5 bases, the J end by 0 bases, with 17 bases between. The CDR3 loop spans 17 amino acids. For the CDR3, the DNA is TGTGCCAGTAGTGATCCACGTGGCCACCTCTCCTACAATGAGCAGTTCTTC. As protein: CASSDPRGHLSYNEQFF.

This chain links TRBV15 with TRBJ1-6; 8 bases fit TRBD1. This CDR3 spans 15 amino acids. V shed 6 bases, J shed 5 bases, and the junction held 6 bases outside the gene matches. From germline, CDR1 is LNHNV and CDR2 YYDKDF (reference sequence). CDR3 sequence: CATRTRQGNNSPLHF. CDR3 coding DNA: TGTGCCACCAGAACCCGACAGGGGAATAATTCACCCCTCCACTTT. The full variable domain, completed using reference TRBV15 and TRBJ1-6, is DAMVIQNPRYQVTQFGKPVTLSCSQTLNHNVMYWYQQKSSQAPKLLFHYYDKDFNNEADTPDNFQSRRPNTSFCFLDIRSPGLGDTAMYLCATRTRQGNNSPLHFGNGTRLTVT.

The chain recombines TRBV6-5 with TRBJ2-7, with 7 positions matching TRBD1. Per germline, CDR1 MNHEY and CDR2 SVGAGI. The CDR3 extends over 13 amino acids. The V and J ends lost 7 bases and 3 bases, in that order; junction bases with no gene match: 6. CDR3 nucleotide sequence: TGTGCCAGCAAGAGGGACAGCCACTACGAGCAGTACTTC. The encoded protein is CASKRDSHYEQYF.

This chain connects TRBV5-4 to TRBJ2-3; 10 bases line up with TRBD2. The ends lost 0 bases at V and 3 bases at J; junction bases unmatched: 1. Germline V lookup: CDR1 SGHNT, CDR2 YYREEE (reference sequence). The CDR3 covers 15 residues. Here the CDR3 reads CASSLALAGTDTQYF. The CDR3 DNA is TGTGCCAGCAGCTTGGCACTAGCGGGAACAGATACGCAGTATTTT.

The chain couples TRBV7-3 to TRBJ2-5; the D gene is possibly TRBD1 (6 bases). The CDR3 spans 16 residues. Trimming cost V 5 bases and J 8 bases, with 24 bases left between them. Per germline, CDR1 SGHTA and CDR2 FQGTGA. The chain's CDR3 is CASSHKRTALKRTQYF. The CDR3 DNA is TGTGCCAGCAGCCATAAAAGGACAGCACTCAAGAGAACCCAGTACTTC.

The rearrangement uses TRBV6-5 and TRBJ1-6; the D is unclear. The germline V and J ends were trimmed by 11 bases and 0 bases, with 14 bases remaining between them. The CDR3 runs 15 residues. Germline CDR1 MNHEY, CDR2 SVGAGI. CDR3 in DNA: TGTGCCTCCGCGAGGGATAGCTCCTATAATTCACCCCTCCACTTT. It is translated as CASARDSSYNSPLHF.

The genes are TRBV4-2 and TRBJ2-3, with D tentatively TRBD2 (6 bases). The CDR3 consists of 15 residues. Trimming removed 2 bases from V and 1 base from J, with 10 bases in between. The V gene's germline CDR1 is LGHNA and CDR2 YNFKEQ. The CDR3 is CASSQTPGGTDTQYF. The CDR3 nucleotides are TGTGCCAGCAGCCAAACCCCGGGGGGCACAGATACGCAGTATTTT.

The J gene is TRBJ1-4, the V gene TRBV28; 8 bases agree with TRBD1. The CDR3 loop spans 16 amino acids. Germline V gives CDR1 MDHEN, CDR2 SYDVKM. V lost 3 bases to trimming and J lost 5 bases; unmatched junction nucleotides: 8. The CDR3 DNA is TGTGCCAGCAGTTTTAGAGGACAGGGAAGGAATGAAAAACTGTTTTTT. Translated: CASSFRGQGRNEKLFF.

This chain connects TRBV5-1 to TRBJ2-1; D is possibly TRBD2 (5 bases). The CDR3 runs 17 residues. The V end lost 3 bases, the J end lost 2 bases, and 18 bases lay between the germline ends. Germline assignment: CDR1 SGHRS and CDR2 YFSETQ. The CDR3 protein is CASSSYLGRAPYNEQFF. DNA for the CDR3: TGCGCCAGCAGCTCTTATTTAGGGCGGGCCCCCTACAATGAGCAGTTCTTC.

This clone was counted a few times. The CDR3 DNA follows: TGTGCCAGCAGTCCCGGAGTGGGGGCAAGTCAGCCCCAGCATTTT. Residues: CASSPGVGASQPQHF. The chain links TRBV27 to TRBJ1-5; D is perhaps TRBD1 (6 bases). CDR1 and CDR2 from the germline V gene are MNHEY and SMNVEV (reference sequence). The CDR3 has 15 residues. The ends were cut back, 5 bases at V and 6 bases at J, with 17 bases in the middle.

The CDR3 bases are TGTGCCAGTAGCGCTAGCGGGGGGGCGAGGCAGACCCAGTACTTC. It yields the protein CASSASGGARQTQYF. This chain links TRBV19 with TRBJ2-5; 12 bases agree with TRBD2. The V gene's germline CDR1 is LNHDA and CDR2 SQIVND (reference sequence). V lost 6 bases, J lost 6 bases, and 8 bases stayed unmatched. CDR3 size: 15 residues.

V is TRBV6-2 or TRBV6-3 and J is TRBJ1-1, with 10 bases aligning to TRBD1. The trim removed 5 bases at V and 5 bases at J, leaving 11 bases unmatched. The CDR3 is 16 amino acids. The V gene's germline CDR1 is MNHEY and CDR2 SVGEGT. The CDR3 DNA follows: TGTGCCAGCAGTCCCTTCGTGGGACAGGGGTGGACTGAAGCTTTCTTT. Protein: CASSPFVGQGWTEAFF.

The V call is TRBV5-6, the J call TRBJ1-2; 9 bases fit TRBD1. Germline V gene data show CDR1 as SGHDT and CDR2 as YYEEEE. V lost 3 bases and J lost 8; bases outside the gene matches: 5. This CDR3 spans 13 amino acids. This CDR3 is CASSWGDRDGYTF. Written as DNA, the CDR3 is TGTGCCAGCAGCTGGGGGGACAGGGACGGCTACACCTTC.

The gene calls are TRBV11-3 and TRBJ2-3, with 10 positions matching TRBD2. This CDR3 spans 16 amino acids. Looked up from germline, CDR1 is SGHNT and CDR2 is YENEEA. V was clipped by 5 bases and J by 1 base; unmatched bases: 6. CDR3 amino acids: CASSPGTSERTDTQYF. CDR3 bases: TGTGCCAGCAGCCCCGGGACTAGCGAACGCACAGATACGCAGTATTTT.

In this sample, this clone is medium-sized. At the DNA level, this CDR3 is encoded by other sequences in the same sample as well. CDR3 sequence: CASSSGTDTQYF. For the CDR3, the DNA is TGTGCCAGCAGTTCCGGGACAGATACGCAGTATTTT. The V call is TRBV2, the J call TRBJ2-3; D remains unclear. Looked up from germline, CDR1 is SNHLY and CDR2 is FYNNEI. The V end lost 5 bases, the J end lost 3 bases, and 6 bases lay between the germline ends. The CDR3 spans 12 residues.

This sequence joins TRBV5-5 and TRBJ1-1, with 7 bases matching TRBD1. Trimming removed 2 bases from V and 8 bases from J; junction bases left unmatched: 6. The germline CDR1 and CDR2 sequences are SGHKS and YYEKEE (reference sequence). This CDR3 contains 13 residues. CDR3 sequence reads: CASSFRGDSEAFF. The CDR3 DNA sequence: TGTGCCAGCAGCTTCAGAGGGGACAGCGAAGCTTTCTTT.

The V gene is TRBV19, the J gene TRBJ1-1; a possible D gene is TRBD1 (5 bases). Germline CDR1 and CDR2: LNHDA and SQIVND (reference sequence). This CDR3 has 15 amino acids. V was pared by 7 bases and J by 10 bases, with 25 bases between. CDR3 sequence: CASTSLATAGGRAFF. The CDR3 region has the DNA TGTGCCAGTACCTCCCTGGCGACAGCGGGGGGACGAGCTTTCTTT.

This clone was recorded once. The chain employs TRBV5-4 and TRBJ1-4; TRBD1 aligns across 10 bases. This CDR3 is built from 15 residues. Trimming removed 4 bases from V and 8 bases from J; junction bases left unmatched: 8. CDR1 SGHNT and CDR2 YYREEE come from the germline V gene (reference sequence). The chain's CDR3 is CASSPGTGEREKLFF. CDR3 nucleotide sequence: TGTGCCAGCAGCCCCGGGACAGGGGAACGGGAAAAACTGTTTTTT. Full variable domain (rest looked up from reference TRBV5-4 and TRBJ1-4): ETGVTQSPTHLIKTRGQQVTLRCSSQSGHNTVSWYQQALGQGPQFIFQYYREEENGRGNFPPRFSGLQFPNYSSELNVNALELDDSALYLCASSPGTGEREKLFFGSGTQLSVL.

Notes on this clone: In the same sample, other DNA sequences code for this CDR3. The chain has TRBV19 and TRBJ2-7; 10 bases map to TRBD2. The CDR3 runs 14 residues. V dropped 5 bases and J dropped 1; count of bases not matched to a gene: 2. Germline values: CDR1 LNHDA, CDR2 SQIVND (reference sequence). CDR3 amino acids: CASSPGLASYEQYF. The CDR3 coding sequence is TGTGCCAGTAGTCCGGGACTAGCGTCCTACGAGCAGTACTTC.

The chain joins TRBV29-1 to TRBJ2-3, with 9 bases aligning to TRBD1. Germline CDR1 is SQVTM and CDR2 is ANQGSEA. Trimming took 7 bases from V and 4 from J; bases not matched to a gene: 6. This CDR3 region has 13 residues. The CDR3 sequence is CSAWTGEADTQYF. The DNA of the CDR3 is TGCAGCGCCTGGACAGGGGAGGCAGATACGCAGTATTTT.

The chain uses TRBV27 and TRBJ1-2, with D perhaps TRBD1 (6 bases). Between the trimmed V and J ends, which lost 3 bases and 8 bases, there was a span of 13 bases. The CDR3 is made up of 13 amino acids. Germline assignment: CDR1 MNHEY and CDR2 SMNVEV (reference sequence). The CDR3 loop reads CASSFRGQRGYTF. In DNA, the CDR3 is TGTGCCAGCAGTTTCCGCGGACAGAGAGGCTACACCTTC.

The chain uses TRBV28 and TRBJ2-1; TRBD2 matches 11 bases. CDR3 length: 15 residues. V was clipped by 6 bases and J by 9 bases; unmatched bases: 10. CDR1 is MDHEN and CDR2 is SYDVKM in the germline V gene. The CDR3 loop is CASSPLASGRIEQFF. The DNA for the CDR3 is TGTGCCAGCAGCCCGCTGGCTAGCGGGAGGATTGAGCAGTTCTTC.

This sequence joins TRBV5-5 and TRBJ1-5; TRBD1 matches at 8 bases. Germline CDR1 is SGHKS and CDR2 is YYEKEE (reference sequence). J gave up 7 bases and V 4 bases, and 4 bases lay outside the gene matches. CDR3 length: 13 residues. This CDR3 reads CASSATGVQPQHF. DNA of the CDR3: TGTGCCAGCAGCGCGACAGGGGTCCAGCCCCAGCATTTT.